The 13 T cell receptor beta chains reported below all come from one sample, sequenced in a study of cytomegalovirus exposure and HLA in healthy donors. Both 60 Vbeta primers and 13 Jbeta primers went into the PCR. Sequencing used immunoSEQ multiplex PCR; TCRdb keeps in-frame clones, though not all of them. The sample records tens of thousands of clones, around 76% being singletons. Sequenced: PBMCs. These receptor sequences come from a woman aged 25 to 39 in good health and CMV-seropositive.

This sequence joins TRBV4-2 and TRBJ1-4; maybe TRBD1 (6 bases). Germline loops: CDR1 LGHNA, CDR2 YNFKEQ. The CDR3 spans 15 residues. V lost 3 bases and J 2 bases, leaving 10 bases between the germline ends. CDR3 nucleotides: TGTGCCAGCAGCCAGGGCGACAGGACTAATGAAAAACTGTTTTTT. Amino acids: CASSQGDRTNEKLFF.

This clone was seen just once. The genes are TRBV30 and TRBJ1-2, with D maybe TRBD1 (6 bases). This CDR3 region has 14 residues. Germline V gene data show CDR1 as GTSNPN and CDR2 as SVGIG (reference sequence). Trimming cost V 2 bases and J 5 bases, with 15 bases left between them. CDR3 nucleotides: TGTGCCTGGAGTCCCGAGGCAGGGGTTTATGGCTACACCTTC. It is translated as CAWSPEAGVYGYTF.

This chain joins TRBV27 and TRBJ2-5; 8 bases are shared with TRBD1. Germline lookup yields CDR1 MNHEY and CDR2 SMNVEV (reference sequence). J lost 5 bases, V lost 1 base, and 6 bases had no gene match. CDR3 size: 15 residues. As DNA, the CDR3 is TGTGCCAGCAGTTTATTTCAGGGGGCCTCGGAGACCCAGTACTTC. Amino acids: CASSLFQGASETQYF.

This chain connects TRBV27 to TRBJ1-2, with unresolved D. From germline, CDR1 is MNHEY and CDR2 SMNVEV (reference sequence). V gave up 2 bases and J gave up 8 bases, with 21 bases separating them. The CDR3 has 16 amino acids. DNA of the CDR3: TGTGCCAGCAGTTTAATTTCCGGGGAGGGATTATGGGGCTACACCTTC. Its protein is CASSLISGEGLWGYTF.

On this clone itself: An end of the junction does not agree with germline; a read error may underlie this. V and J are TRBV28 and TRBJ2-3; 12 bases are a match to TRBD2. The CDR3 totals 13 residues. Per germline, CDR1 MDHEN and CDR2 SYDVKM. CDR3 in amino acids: CASGLAGTGTQYF. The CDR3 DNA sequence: TGTGCCAGTGGACTAGCGGGGACAGGTACGCAGTATTTT.

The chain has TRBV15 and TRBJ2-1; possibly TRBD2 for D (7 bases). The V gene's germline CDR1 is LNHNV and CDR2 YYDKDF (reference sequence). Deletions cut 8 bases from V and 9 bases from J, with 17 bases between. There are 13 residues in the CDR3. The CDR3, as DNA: TGTGCCACCCAGCATCCTGCGGGGGCTGAGCAGTTCTTC. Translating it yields CATQHPAGAEQFF.

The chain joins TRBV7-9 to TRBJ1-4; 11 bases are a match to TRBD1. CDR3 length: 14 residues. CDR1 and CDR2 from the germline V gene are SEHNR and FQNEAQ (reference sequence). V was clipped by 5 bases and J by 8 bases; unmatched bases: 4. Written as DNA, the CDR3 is TGTGCCAGCAGCCGGACAGGGGGCCAAGAAAAACTGTTTTTT. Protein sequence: CASSRTGGQEKLFF.

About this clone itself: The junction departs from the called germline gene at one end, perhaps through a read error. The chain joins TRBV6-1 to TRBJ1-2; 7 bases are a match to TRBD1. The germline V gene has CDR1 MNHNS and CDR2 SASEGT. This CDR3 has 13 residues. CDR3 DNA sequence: TGTGCCACCAGAGGGGGCGAGTACTATGGCTACCCCTTC. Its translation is CATRGGEYYGYPF.

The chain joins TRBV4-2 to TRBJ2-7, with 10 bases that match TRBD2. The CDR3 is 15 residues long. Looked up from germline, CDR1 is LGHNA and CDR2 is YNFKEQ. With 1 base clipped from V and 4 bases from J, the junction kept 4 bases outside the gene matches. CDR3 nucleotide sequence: TGTGCCAGCAGCCAAGGGCTAGCGGGGGTTTACGAGCAGTACTTC. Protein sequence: CASSQGLAGVYEQYF.

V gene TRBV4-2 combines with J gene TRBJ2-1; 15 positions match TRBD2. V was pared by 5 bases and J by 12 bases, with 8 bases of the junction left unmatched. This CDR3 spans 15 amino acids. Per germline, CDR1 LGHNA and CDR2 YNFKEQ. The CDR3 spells CASSTPGLAGGGQFF. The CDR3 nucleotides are TGTGCCAGCAGCACTCCGGGACTAGCGGGGGGCGGGCAGTTCTTC.

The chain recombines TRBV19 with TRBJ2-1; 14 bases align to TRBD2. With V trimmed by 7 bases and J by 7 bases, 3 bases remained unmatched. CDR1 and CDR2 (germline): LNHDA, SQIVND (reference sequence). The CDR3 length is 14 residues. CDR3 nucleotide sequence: TGTGCCAGTACCCGGACTAGCGGGAGGAATGAGCAGTTCTTC. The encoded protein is CASTRTSGRNEQFF.

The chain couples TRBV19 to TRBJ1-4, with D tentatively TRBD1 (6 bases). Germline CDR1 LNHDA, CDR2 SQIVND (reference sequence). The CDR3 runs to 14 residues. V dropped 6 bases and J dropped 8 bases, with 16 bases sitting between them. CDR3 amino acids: CASRWAGADEKLFF. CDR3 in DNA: TGTGCCAGTAGATGGGCAGGGGCGGACGAAAAACTGTTTTTT.

This CDR3 reads CASTPGTSGQETQYF. The DNA of the CDR3 is TGTGCCAGTACCCCCGGGACTAGCGGTCAAGAGACCCAGTACTTC. This chain connects TRBV28 to TRBJ2-5; 11 positions match TRBD2. The CDR3 length is 15 residues. The V segment lost 9 bases and the J segment 2 bases; nucleotides outside the gene matches: 8. In germline, CDR1 is MDHEN, CDR2 SYDVKM. The entire variable domain, with the rest obtained from reference TRBV28 and TRBJ2-5, is as follows: DVKVTQSSRYLVKRTGEKVFLECVQDMDHENMFWYRQDPGLGLRLIYFSYDVKMKEKGDIPEGYSVSREKKERFSLILESASTNQTSMYLCASTPGTSGQETQYFGPGTRLLVL.